The present T cell receptor beta chain was sequenced within a study of vaccination effects on CD4 cells after COVID-19. Comment on this clone: Its antigen remains unidentified.

CDR1 and CDR2 from the germline V gene are SNHLY and FYNNEI. Trimming shortened V by 6 bases and J by 1 base, and 7 bases separated the two germline ends. This CDR3 spans 14 amino acids. The data were produced by immunoSEQ multiplex PCR, yet TCRdb's version contains in-frame clones alone and is incomplete. The data show 20,000 to 25,000 clones, around 77% seen once. Antigen-specific CD4+ T cells expanded by the ViraFEST assay with viral peptide pools were then sequenced. Subsequent to a culture period of about ten days, CD4+ T cells were isolated. Participants received two doses of either the BNT162b2 or mRNA-1273 vaccine. Prior SARS-CoV-2 infection was absent in the vaccine recipients, as shown by negative nucleocapsid antibodies. General study findings and limits: Substantial clonal contraction characterized both infection- and vaccine-induced clones late after vaccination. Cross-reactivity toward common cold coronaviruses was confined to only 1 of 255 vaccine-induced clones in healthy vaccinees.

The receptor comes from a human donor who received a COVID-19 vaccine. The specimen comprised CD4+ T cells from PBMCs cultured with HCoV-229E spike peptides, sampled after COVID-19 vaccination. The chain combines TRBV2 with TRBJ2-6, with D possibly TRBD2 on 5 matching bases. In DNA, the CDR3 is TGTGCCAGCAGGAGGGCTTCTGGGGCCAACGTCCTGACTTTC. Its translation is CASRRASGANVLTF.